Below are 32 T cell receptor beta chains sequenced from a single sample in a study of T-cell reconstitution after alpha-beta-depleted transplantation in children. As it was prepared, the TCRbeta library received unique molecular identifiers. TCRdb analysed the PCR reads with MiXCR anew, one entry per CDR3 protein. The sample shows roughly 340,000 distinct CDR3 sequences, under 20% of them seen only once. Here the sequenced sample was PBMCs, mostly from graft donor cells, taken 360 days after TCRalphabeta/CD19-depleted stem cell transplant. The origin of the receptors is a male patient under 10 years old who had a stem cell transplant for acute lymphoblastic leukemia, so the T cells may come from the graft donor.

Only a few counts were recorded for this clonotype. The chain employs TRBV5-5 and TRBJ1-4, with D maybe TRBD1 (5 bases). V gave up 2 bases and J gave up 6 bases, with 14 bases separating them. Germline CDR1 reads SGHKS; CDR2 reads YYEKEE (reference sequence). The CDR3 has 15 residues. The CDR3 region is CASSFPGTLYEKLFF. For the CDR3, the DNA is TGTGCCAGCAGCTTTCCCGGGACTCTATATGAAAAACTGTTTTTT.

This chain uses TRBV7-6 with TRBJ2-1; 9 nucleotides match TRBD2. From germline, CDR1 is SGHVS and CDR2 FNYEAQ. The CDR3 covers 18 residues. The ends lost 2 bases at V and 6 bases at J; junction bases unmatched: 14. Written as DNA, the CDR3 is TGTGCCAGCAGCTTATCGACTAGCGGCTATCAAAACGTCAATGAGCAGTTCTTC. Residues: CASSLSTSGYQNVNEQFF.

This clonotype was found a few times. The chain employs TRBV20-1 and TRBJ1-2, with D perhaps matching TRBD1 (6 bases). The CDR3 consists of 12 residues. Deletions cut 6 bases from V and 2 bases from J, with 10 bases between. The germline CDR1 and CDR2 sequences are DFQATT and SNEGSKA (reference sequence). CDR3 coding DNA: TGCAGTGCCAGGGGCTCGAACTATGGCTACACCTTC. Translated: CSARGSNYGYTF.

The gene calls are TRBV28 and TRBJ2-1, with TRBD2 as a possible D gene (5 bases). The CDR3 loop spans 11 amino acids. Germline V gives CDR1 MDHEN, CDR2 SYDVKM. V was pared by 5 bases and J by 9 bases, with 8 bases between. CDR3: CASSLSGEQFF. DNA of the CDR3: TGTGCCAGCAGTCTAAGCGGTGAGCAGTTCTTC. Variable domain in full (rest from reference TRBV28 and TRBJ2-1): DVKVTQSSRYLVKRTGEKVFLECVQDMDHENMFWYRQDPGLGLRLIYFSYDVKMKEKGDIPEGYSVSREKKERFSLILESASTNQTSMYLCASSLSGEQFFGPGTRLTVL.

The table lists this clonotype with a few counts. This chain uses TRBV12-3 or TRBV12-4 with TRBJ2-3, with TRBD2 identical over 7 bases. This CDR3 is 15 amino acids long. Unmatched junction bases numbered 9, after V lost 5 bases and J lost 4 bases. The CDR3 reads CASSSLGREPDTQYF. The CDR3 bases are TGTGCCAGCAGTAGTTTGGGGCGGGAGCCAGATACGCAGTATTTT.

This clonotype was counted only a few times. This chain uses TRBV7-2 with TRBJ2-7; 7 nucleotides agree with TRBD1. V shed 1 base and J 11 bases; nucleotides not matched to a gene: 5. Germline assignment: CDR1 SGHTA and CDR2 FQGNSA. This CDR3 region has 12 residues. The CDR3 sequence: CASSLVVGQEYF. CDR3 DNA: TGTGCCAGCAGCTTAGTGGTAGGACAGGAGTACTTC.

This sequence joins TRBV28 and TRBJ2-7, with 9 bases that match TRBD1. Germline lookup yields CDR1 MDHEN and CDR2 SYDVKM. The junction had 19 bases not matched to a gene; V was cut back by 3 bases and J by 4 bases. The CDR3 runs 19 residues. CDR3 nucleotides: TGTGCCAGCAGTTTGAGCCTGGTATCGGGGGACAGGGTCCCTTACGAGCAGTACTTC. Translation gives CASSLSLVSGDRVPYEQYF.

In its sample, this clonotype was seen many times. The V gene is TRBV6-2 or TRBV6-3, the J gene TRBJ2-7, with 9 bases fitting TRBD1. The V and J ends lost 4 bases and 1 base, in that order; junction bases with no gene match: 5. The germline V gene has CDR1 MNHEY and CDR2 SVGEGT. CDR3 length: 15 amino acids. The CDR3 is CASSWTTGGSYEQYF. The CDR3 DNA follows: TGTGCCAGCAGTTGGACGACAGGGGGATCCTACGAGCAGTACTTC.

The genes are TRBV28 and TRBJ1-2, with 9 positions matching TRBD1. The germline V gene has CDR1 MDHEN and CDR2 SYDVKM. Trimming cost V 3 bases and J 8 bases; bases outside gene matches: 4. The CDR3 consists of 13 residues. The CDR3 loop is CASSFGDREGYTF. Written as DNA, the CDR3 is TGTGCCAGCAGTTTTGGGGACAGGGAGGGCTACACCTTC.

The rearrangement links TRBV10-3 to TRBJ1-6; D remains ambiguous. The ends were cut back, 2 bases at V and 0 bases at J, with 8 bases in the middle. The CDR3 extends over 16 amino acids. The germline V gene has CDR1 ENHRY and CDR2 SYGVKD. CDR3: CAISELGSSYNSPLHF. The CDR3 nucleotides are TGTGCCATCAGTGAGCTCGGGAGCTCCTATAATTCACCCCTCCACTTT.

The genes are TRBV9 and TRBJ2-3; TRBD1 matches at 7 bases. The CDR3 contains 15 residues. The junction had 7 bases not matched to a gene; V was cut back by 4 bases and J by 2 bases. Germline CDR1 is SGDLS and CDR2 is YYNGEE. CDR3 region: CASSNQGVITDTQYF. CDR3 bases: TGTGCCAGCAGCAACCAGGGGGTGATCACAGATACGCAGTATTTT.

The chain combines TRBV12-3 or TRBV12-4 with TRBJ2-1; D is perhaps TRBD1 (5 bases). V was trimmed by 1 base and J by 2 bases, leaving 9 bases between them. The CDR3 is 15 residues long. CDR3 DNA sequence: TGTGCCAGCAGTTTAGACACAGGTACCTACAATGAGCAGTTCTTC. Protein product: CASSLDTGTYNEQFF.

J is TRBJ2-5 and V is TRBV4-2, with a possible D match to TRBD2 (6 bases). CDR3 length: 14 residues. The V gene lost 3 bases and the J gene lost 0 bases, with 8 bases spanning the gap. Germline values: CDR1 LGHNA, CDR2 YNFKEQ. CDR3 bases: TGTGCCAGCAGCCACCCGGGAGACCAAGAGACCCAGTACTTC. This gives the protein CASSHPGDQETQYF.

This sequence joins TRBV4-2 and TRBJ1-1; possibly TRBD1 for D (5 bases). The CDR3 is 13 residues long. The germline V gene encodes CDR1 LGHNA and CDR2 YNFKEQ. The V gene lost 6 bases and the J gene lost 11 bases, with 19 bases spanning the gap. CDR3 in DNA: TGTGCCAGCAGTCCCCAAAGGGAGGGGAGGGCTTTCTTT. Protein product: CASSPQREGRAFF.

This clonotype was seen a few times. The CDR3 reads CASSPAGTSGSRELFF. CDR3 nucleotide sequence: TGTGCCAGCAGCCCAGCCGGGACTAGCGGGAGCCGGGAGCTGTTTTTT. V and J are TRBV7-9 and TRBJ2-2, with 14 positions matching TRBD2. V was clipped by 5 bases and J by 9 bases; unmatched bases: 8. Germline values: CDR1 SEHNR, CDR2 FQNEAQ (reference sequence). The CDR3 contains 16 residues. The whole variable domain, remainder taken from reference TRBV7-9 and TRBJ2-2, is DTGVSQNPRHKITKRGQNVTFRCDPISEHNRLYWYRQTLGQGPEFLTYFQNEAQLEKSRLLSDRFSAERPKGSFSTLEIQRTEQGDSAMYLCASSPAGTSGSRELFFGEGSRLTVL.

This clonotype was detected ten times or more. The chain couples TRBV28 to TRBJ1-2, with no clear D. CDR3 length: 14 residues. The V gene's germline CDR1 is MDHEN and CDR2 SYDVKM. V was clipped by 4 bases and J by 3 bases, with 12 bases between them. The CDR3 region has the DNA TGTGCCAGCAGTTCCCGCCGCGAATACTATGGCTACACCTTC. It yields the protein CASSSRREYYGYTF.

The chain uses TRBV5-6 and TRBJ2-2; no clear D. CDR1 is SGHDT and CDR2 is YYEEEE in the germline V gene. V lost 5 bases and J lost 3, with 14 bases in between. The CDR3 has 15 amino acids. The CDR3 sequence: CASSYQDLDTGELFF. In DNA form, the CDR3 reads TGTGCCAGCAGTTACCAGGATCTGGACACCGGGGAGCTGTTTTTT.

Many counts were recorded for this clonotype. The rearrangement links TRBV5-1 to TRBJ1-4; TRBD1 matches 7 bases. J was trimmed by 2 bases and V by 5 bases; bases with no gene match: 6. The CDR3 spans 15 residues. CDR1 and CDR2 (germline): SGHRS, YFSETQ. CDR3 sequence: CASRPVGQTNEKLFF. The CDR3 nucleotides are TGCGCCAGCAGGCCCGTGGGACAGACTAATGAAAAACTGTTTTTT.

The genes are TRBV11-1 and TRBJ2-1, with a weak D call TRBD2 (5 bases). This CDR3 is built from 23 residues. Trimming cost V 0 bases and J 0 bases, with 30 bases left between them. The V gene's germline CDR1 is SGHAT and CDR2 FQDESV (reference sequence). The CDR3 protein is CASSLASSFSGRTQPRSYNEQFF. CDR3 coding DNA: TGTGCCAGCAGCTTAGCATCCTCATTCAGCGGCCGAACCCAACCTCGCTCCTACAATGAGCAGTTCTTC.

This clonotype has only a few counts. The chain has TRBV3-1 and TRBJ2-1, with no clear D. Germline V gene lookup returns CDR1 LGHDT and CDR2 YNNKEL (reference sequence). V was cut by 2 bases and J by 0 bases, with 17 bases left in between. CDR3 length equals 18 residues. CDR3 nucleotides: TGTGCCAGCAGCCAACCCACCACCTGGGGAAGCTCCTACAATGAGCAGTTCTTC. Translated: CASSQPTTWGSSYNEQFF.

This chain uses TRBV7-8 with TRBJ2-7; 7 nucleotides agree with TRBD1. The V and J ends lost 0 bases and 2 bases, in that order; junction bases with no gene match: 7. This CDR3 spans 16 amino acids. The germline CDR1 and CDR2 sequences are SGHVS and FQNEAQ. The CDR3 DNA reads TGTGCCAGCAGCTTAGCGAAACGGGACAGTACCTACGAGCAGTACTTC. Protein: CASSLAKRDSTYEQYF.

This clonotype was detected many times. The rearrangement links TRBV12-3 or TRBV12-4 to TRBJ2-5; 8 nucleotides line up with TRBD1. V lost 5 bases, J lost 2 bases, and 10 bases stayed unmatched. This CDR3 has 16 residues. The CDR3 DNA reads TGTGCCAGCAGTCCGCCGGACAGGGAAGGGCAAGAGACCCAGTACTTC. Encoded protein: CASSPPDREGQETQYF.

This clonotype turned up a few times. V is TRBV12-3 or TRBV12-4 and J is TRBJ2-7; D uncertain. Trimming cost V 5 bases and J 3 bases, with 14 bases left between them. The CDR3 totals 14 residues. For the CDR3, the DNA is TGTGCCAGCAGTCCCCGGTCCCTGAACTACGAGCAGTACTTC. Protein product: CASSPRSLNYEQYF.

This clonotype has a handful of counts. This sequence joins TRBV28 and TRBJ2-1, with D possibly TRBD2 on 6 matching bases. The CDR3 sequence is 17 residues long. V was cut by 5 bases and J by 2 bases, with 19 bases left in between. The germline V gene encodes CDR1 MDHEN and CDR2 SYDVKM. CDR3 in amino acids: CASSPLRGRGTYNEQFF. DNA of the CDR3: TGTGCCAGCAGTCCCCTTAGGGGACGGGGGACCTACAATGAGCAGTTCTTC.

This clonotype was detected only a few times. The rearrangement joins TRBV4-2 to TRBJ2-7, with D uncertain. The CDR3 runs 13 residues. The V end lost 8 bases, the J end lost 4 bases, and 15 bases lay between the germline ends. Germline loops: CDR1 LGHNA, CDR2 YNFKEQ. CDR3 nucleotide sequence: TGTGCCAGCGGCCCCGGGCCTCCTTACGAGCAGTACTTC. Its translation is CASGPGPPYEQYF.

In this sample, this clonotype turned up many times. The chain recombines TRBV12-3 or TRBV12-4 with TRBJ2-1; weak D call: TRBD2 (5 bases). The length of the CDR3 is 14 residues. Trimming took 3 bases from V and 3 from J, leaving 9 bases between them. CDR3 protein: CASSLLGIYNEQFF. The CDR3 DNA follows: TGTGCCAGCAGTTTGCTCGGGATCTACAATGAGCAGTTCTTC.

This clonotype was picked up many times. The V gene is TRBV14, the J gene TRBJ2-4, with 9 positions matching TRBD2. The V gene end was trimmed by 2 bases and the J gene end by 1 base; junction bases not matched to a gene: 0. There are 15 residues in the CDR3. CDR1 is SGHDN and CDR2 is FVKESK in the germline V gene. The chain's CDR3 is CASSQTSGAKNIQYF. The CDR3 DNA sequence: TGTGCCAGCAGCCAAACTAGCGGGGCCAAAAACATTCAGTACTTC.

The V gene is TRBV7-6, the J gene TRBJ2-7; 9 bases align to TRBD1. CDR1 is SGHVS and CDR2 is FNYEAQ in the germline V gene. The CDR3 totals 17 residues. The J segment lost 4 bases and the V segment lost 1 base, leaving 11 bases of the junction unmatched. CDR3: CASSLGTGVTSKYEQYF. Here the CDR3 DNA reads TGTGCCAGCAGCTTAGGGACAGGGGTCACCTCTAAGTACGAGCAGTACTTC. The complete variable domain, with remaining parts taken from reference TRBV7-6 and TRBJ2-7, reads GAGVSQSPRYKVTKRGQDVALRCDPISGHVSLYWYRQALGQGPEFLTYFNYEAQQDKSGLPNDRFSAERPEGSISTLTIQRTEQRDSAMYRCASSLGTGVTSKYEQYFGPGTRLTVT.

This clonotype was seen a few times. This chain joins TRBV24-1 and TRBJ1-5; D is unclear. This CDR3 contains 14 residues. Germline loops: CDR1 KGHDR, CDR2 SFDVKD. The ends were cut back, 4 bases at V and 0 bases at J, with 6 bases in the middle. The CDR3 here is CATSESNSNQPQHF. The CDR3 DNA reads TGTGCCACCAGTGAATCTAATAGCAATCAGCCCCAGCATTTT.

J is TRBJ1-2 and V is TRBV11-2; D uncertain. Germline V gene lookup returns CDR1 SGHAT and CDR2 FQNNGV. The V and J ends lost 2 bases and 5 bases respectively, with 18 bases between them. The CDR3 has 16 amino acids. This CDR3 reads CASSLLTARFSYGYTF. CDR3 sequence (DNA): TGTGCCAGCAGCTTACTTACGGCCAGGTTCAGTTATGGCTACACCTTC.

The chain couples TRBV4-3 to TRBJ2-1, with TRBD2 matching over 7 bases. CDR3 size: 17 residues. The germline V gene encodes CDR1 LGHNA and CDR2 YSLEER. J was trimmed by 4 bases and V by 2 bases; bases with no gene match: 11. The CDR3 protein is CASSQKPGAGVYNEQFF. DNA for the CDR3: TGCGCCAGCAGCCAAAAGCCGGGCGCGGGAGTATACAATGAGCAGTTCTTC.

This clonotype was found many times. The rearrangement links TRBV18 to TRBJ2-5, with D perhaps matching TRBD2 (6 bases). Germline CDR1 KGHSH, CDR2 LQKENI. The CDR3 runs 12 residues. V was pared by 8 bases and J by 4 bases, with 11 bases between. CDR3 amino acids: CASSPGRETQYF. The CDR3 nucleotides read TGTGCCAGCAGCCCCGGGAGAGAGACCCAGTACTTC.